This record covers a single T cell receptor (beta chain). Its antigen is currently unknown. This sample stems from a study of blood T cells in healthy people across ages. Study results and limitations: Diversity was higher, and naive CD4+ cells more numerous, in long-lived donors than in aged donors.

A sample-barcoded 5' primer and a J-beta primer mix were used in a second PCR of roughly 6 to 11 cycles. Each CDR3 protein is one row after TCRdb ran MiXCR on the 5' RACE reads. The sample has fewer than 950,000 distinct CDR3 sequences, about 34% seen once. Germline-derived CDR1 and CDR2 are LGHDT and YNNKEL (reference sequence). CDR3 length: 16 residues. Between the trimmed V and J ends, which lost 0 bases and 6 bases, there was a span of 15 bases. This receptor was identified in a man younger than 35 in good health. The chain combines TRBV3-1 with TRBJ2-1; maybe TRBD1 (6 bases). Sequences were obtained from blood. The CDR3 DNA is TGTGCCAGCAGCCAAGAGGGCCAGGGGCTGGGCAATGAGCAGTTCTTC. This codes for CASSQEGQGLGNEQFF.